This T cell receptor beta chain came from a study of Ad26.COV2.S vaccination and SARS-CoV-2 variants. About the study: Administration of Ad26.COV2.S was intramuscular, either once or twice 56 days apart.

Measured with immunoSEQ multiplex PCR; TCRdb has only the in-frame clones, and not every one. The data hold 440,000 or so clones, with less than 95% observed a single time. Treatment in this sample: over 15 received Ad26.COV2.S at low or high dose, single or two shots; about 5 received placebo; per-sample allocation not given. At day 63 after the first vaccine or placebo injection, samples were drawn. The TCR sequence derives from a person aged 18 to 59 who received the Ad26.COV2.S COVID-19 vaccine or a placebo. Sequenced material: peripheral blood, taken in a trial of Ad26.COV2.S vaccine versus placebo.

The CDR3 bases are TGTGCCAGTAGTAATAACTACCAAGAGACCCAGTACTTC. Its translation is CASSNNYQETQYF. The genes are TRBV19 and TRBJ2-5; D gene unclear. CDR1 and CDR2 from the germline V gene are LNHDA and SQIVND (reference sequence). The CDR3 spans 13 residues. Trimming shortened V by 4 bases and J by 0 bases, and 6 bases separated the two germline ends.